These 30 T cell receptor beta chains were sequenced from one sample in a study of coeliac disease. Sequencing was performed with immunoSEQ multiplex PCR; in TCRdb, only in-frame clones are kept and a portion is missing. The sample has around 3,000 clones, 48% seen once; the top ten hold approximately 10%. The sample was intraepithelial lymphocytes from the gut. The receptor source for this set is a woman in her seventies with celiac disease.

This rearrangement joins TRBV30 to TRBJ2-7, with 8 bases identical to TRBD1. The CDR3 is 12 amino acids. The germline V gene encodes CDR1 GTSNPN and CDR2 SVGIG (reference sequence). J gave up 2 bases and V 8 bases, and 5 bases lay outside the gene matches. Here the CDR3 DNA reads TGTGCCGGGGGGACAGGAACCTACGAGCAGTACTTC. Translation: CAGGTGTYEQYF. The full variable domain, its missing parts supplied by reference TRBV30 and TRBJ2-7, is SQTIHQWPATLVQPVGSPLSLECTVEGTSNPNLYWYRQAAGRGLQLLFYSVGIGQISSEVPQNLSASRPQDRQFILSSKKLLLSDSGFYLCAGGTGTYEQYFGPGTRLTVT.

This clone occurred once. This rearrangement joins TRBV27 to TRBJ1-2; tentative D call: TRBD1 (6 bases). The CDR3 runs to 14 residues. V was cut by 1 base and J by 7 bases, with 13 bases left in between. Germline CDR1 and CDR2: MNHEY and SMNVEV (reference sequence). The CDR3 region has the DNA TGTGCCAGCAGTTTATTAGGGGGGGCAGTTGGCTACACCTTC. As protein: CASSLLGGAVGYTF.

The CDR3 nucleotides read TGTGCCAGCAGCTTAGGGGACTTTCGCACAGATACGCAGTATTTT. Translating gives CASSLGDFRTDTQYF. This rearrangement joins TRBV28 to TRBJ2-3, with a weak D call TRBD2 (6 bases). The CDR3 extends over 15 amino acids. V gave up 6 bases and J gave up 1 base, with 14 bases separating them. CDR1 is MDHEN, CDR2 SYDVKM, per germline.

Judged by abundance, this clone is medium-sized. In nucleotides, the CDR3 is TGTGCCAGCAGCTTAGGCTTAGAGGATGGCTACACCTTC. Translating it yields CASSLGLEDGYTF. The genes are TRBV7-9 and TRBJ1-2; D is uncertain. Germline V gene data show CDR1 as SEHNR and CDR2 as FQNEAQ (reference sequence). This CDR3 spans 13 amino acids. The V and J ends lost 1 base and 6 bases respectively, with 9 bases between them.

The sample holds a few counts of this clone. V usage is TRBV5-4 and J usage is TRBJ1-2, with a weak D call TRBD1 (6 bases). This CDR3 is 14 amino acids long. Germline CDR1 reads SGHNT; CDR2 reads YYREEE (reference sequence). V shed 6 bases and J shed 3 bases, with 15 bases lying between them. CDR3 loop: CASTGGAVDYGYTF. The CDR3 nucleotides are TGTGCCAGCACTGGGGGGGCTGTTGACTATGGCTACACCTTC.

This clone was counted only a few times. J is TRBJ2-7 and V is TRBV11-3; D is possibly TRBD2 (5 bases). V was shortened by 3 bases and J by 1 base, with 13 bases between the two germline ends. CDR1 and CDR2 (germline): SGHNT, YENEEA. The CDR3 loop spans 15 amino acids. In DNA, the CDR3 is TGTGCCAGCAGCTTCCCCACGGGATTTTCCTACGAGCAGTACTTC. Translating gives CASSFPTGFSYEQYF.

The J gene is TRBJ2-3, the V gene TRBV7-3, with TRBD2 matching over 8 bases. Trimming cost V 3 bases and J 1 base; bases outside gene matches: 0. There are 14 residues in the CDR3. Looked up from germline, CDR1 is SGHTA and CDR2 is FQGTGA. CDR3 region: CASSFSGGTDTQYF. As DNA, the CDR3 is TGTGCCAGCAGCTTTAGCGGGGGCACAGATACGCAGTATTTT.

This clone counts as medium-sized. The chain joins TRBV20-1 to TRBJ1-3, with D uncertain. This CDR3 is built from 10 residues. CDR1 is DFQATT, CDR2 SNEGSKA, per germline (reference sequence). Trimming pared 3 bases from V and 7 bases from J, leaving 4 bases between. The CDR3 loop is CSASQNTIYF. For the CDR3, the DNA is TGCAGTGCTAGCCAGAACACCATATATTTT.

The CDR3 bases are TGTGCCAGCAGCTTAGGGATAGCGGGGGGAGATACGCAGTATTTT. Amino acid sequence: CASSLGIAGGDTQYF. The chain combines TRBV7-2 with TRBJ2-3; 10 bases line up with TRBD2. CDR1 is SGHTA, CDR2 FQGNSA, per germline. This CDR3 has 15 residues. The ends lost 1 base at V and 5 bases at J; junction bases unmatched: 3.

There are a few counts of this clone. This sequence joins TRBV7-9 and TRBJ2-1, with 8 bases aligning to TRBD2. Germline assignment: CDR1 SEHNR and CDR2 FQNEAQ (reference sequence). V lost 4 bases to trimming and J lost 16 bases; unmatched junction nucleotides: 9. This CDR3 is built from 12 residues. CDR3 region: CASSYLSGGYFF. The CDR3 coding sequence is TGTGCCAGCAGCTACCTGAGCGGGGGATATTTCTTC.

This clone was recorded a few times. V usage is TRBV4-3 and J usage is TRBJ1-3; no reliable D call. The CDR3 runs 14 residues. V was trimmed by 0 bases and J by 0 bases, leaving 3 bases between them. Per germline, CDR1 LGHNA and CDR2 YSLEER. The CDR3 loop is CASSQDISGNTIYF. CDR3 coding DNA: TGCGCCAGCAGCCAAGACATCTCTGGAAACACCATATATTTT.

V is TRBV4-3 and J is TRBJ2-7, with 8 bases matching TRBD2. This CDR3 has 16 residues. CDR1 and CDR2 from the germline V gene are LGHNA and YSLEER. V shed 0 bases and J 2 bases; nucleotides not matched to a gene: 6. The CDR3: CASSQDRGTSPYEQYF. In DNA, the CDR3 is TGCGCCAGCAGCCAAGATAGGGGGACTAGTCCCTACGAGCAGTACTTC.

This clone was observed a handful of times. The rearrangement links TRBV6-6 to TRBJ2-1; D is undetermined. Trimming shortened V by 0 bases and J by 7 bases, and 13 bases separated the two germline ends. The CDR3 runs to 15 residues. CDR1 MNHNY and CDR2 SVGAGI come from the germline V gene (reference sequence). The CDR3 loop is CASSYSHRWFNEQFF. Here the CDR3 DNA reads TGTGCCAGCAGTTACTCCCACAGATGGTTTAATGAGCAGTTCTTC.

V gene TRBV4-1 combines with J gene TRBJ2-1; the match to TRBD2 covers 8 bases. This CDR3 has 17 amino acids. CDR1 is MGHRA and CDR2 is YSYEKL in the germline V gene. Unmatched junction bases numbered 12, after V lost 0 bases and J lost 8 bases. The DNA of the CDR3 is TGCGCCAGCAGCCAAGACGTCGGGGGGGCCGTGAGCGATGAGCAGTTCTTC. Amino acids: CASSQDVGGAVSDEQFF.

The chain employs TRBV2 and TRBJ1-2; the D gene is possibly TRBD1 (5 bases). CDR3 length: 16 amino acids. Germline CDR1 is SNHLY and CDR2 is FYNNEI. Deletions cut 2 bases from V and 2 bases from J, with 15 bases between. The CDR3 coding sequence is TGTGCCAGCAGTGAAACGTGGGGGGTTAGGAACTATGGCTACACCTTC. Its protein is CASSETWGVRNYGYTF.

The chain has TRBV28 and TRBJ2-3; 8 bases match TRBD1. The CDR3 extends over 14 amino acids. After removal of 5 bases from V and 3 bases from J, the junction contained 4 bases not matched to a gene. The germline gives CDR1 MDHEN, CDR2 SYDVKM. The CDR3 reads CASSTRGRTDTQYF. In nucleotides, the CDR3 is TGTGCCAGCAGTACCAGGGGGCGGACAGATACGCAGTATTTT.

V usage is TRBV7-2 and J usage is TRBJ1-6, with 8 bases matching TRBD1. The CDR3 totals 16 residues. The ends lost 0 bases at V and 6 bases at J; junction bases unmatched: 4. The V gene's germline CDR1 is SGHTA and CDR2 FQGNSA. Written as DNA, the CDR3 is TGTGCCAGCAGCTTAGCGGGACAGGTTCTTAATTCACCCCTCCACTTT. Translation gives CASSLAGQVLNSPLHF.

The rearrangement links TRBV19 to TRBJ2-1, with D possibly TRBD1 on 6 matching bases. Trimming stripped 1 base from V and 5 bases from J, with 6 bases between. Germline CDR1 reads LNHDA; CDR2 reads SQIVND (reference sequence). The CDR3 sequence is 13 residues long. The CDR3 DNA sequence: TGTGCCAGTAGTATAGGGACAGACAATGAGCAGTTCTTC. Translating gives CASSIGTDNEQFF.

CDR3 sequence: CASKLQGAFEKLFF. The CDR3 coding sequence is TGTGCCAGCAAATTACAGGGGGCCTTCGAAAAACTGTTTTTT. This chain uses TRBV28 with TRBJ1-4; 9 bases align to TRBD1. The CDR3 runs 14 residues. V shed 7 bases and J 8 bases; nucleotides not matched to a gene: 8. Germline V CDR1 and CDR2: MDHEN, SYDVKM.

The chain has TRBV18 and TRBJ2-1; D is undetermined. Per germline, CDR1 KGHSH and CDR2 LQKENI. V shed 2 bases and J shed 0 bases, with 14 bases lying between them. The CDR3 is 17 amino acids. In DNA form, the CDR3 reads TGTGCCAGCTCACCAGTGAGGCAGAGAAGCTCCTACAATGAGCAGTTCTTC. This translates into CASSPVRQRSSYNEQFF. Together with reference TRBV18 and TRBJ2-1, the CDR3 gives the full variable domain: NAGVMQNPRHLVRRRGQEARLRCSPMKGHSHVYWYRQLPEEGLKFMVYLQKENIIDESGMPKERFSAEFPKEGPSILRIQQVVRGDSAAYFCASSPVRQRSSYNEQFFGPGTRLTVL.

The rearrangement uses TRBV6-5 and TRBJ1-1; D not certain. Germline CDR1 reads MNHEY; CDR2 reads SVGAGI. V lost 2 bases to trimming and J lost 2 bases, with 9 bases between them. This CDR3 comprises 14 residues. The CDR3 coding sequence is TGTGCCAGCAGTTACGGAGGGCTAAACACTGAAGCTTTCTTT. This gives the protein CASSYGGLNTEAFF.

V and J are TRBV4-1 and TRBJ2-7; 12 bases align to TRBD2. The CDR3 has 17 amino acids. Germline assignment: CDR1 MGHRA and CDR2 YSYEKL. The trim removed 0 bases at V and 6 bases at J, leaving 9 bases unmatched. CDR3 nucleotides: TGCGCCAGCAGCCAAGACCCTAGCGGGGGGGCCGATTTCGAGCAGTACTTC. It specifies CASSQDPSGGADFEQYF.

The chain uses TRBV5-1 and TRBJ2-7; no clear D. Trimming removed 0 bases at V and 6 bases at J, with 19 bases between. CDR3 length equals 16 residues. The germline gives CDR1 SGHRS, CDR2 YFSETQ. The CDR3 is CASSLADPLTILEQYF. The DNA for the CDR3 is TGCGCCAGCAGCTTGGCCGATCCGCTAACGATCCTCGAGCAGTACTTC.

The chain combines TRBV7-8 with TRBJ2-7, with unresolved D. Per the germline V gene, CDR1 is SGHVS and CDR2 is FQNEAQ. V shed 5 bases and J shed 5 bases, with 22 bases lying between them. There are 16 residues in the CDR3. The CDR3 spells CASSQRSILAQDEQYF. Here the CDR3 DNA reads TGTGCCAGCAGCCAACGTTCGATACTGGCCCAGGACGAGCAGTACTTC.

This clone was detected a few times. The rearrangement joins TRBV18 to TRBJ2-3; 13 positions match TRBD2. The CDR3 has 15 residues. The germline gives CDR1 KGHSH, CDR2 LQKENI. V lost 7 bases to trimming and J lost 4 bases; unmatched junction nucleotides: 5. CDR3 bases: TGTGCCAGCTGCCGACTAGCGGGGGGTGCAGATACGCAGTATTTT. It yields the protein CASCRLAGGADTQYF.

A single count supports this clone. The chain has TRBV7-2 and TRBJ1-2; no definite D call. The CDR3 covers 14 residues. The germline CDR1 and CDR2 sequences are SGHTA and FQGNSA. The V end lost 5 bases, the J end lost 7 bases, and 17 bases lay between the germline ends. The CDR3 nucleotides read TGTGCCAGCAGCCTCGACTTCCGTGACGCTGGCTACACCTTC. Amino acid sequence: CASSLDFRDAGYTF.

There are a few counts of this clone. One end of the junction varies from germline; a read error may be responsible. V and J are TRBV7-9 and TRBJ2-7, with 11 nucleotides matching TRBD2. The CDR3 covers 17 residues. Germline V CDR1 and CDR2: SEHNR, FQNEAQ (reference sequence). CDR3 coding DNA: TGCGCCAGCAGCCAAGGGCCCCGACTAGCGGGACCATACGAGCAGTACTTC. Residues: CASSQGPRLAGPYEQYF.

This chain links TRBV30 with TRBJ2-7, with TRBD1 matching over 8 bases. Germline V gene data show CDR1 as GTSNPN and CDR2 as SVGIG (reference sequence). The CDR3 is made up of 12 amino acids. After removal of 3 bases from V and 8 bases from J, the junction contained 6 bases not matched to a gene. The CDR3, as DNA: TGTGCCTGGAGCGACGGACAGGGCCAGCAGTACTTC. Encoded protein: CAWSDGQGQQYF.

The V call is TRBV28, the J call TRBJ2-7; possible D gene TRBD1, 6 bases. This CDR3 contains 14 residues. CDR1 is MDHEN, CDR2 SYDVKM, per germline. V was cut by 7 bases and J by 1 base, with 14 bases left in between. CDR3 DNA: TGTGCCAGCACCCTTCGGGACAAATCCTACGAGCAGTACTTC. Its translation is CASTLRDKSYEQYF. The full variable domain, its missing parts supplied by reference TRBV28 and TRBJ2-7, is DVKVTQSSRYLVKRTGEKVFLECVQDMDHENMFWYRQDPGLGLRLIYFSYDVKMKEKGDIPEGYSVSREKKERFSLILESASTNQTSMYLCASTLRDKSYEQYFGPGTRLTVT.

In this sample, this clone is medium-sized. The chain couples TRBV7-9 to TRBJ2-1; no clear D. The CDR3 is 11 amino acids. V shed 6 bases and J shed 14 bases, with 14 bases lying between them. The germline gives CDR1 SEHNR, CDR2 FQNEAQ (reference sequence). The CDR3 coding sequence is TGTGCCAGCAGTTCCCTAGTCCCGGAGTTCTTC. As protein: CASSSLVPEFF.